These 24 T cell receptor beta chains originate from one sample sequenced in a study of shared clonotypes between healthy human individuals. Assay used: immunoSEQ multiplex PCR; TCRdb lists only in-frame clones, some missing. The sample carries around 990,000 clones, roughly 80% recorded once. Specimen: memory CD4+ T cells from PBMCs. Regarding subset: CD45RA-negative fraction. The origin of the receptors is a man between 18 and 29 years old in good health. Some clones in this sample may be carry-over from other donors' samples.

The chain carries TRBV5-6 and TRBJ2-7; 7 bases match TRBD2. This CDR3 contains 14 residues. J gave up 5 bases and V 2 bases, and 7 bases lay outside the gene matches. Germline V gives CDR1 SGHDT, CDR2 YYEEEE. CDR3: CASSFRSGGNEQYF. CDR3 nucleotides: TGTGCCAGCAGCTTTCGCTCGGGGGGAAACGAGCAGTACTTC. Looking up the rest from reference TRBV5-6 and TRBJ2-7 gives the full variable domain: DAGVTQSPTHLIKTRGQQVTLRCSPKSGHDTVSWYQQALGQGPQFIFQYYEEEERQRGNFPDRFSGHQFPNYSSELNVNALLLGDSALYLCASSFRSGGNEQYFGPGTRLTVT.

The chain is built from TRBV15 and TRBJ2-3; D remains ambiguous. The V end lost 4 bases, the J end lost 4 bases, and 6 bases lay between the germline ends. Per germline, CDR1 LNHNV and CDR2 YYDKDF (reference sequence). The CDR3 loop spans 12 amino acids. The DNA for the CDR3 is TGTGCCACCAGCATCGCGGCAGATACGCAGTATTTT. It translates to CATSIAADTQYF.

V gene TRBV9 combines with J gene TRBJ2-5, with no clear D. The CDR3 consists of 15 residues. The germline gives CDR1 SGDLS, CDR2 YYNGEE. Trimming shortened V by 0 bases and J by 3 bases, and 12 bases separated the two germline ends. The CDR3 here is CASSVGMTSEETQYF. The DNA for the CDR3 is TGTGCCAGCAGCGTAGGGATGACTTCCGAAGAGACCCAGTACTTC. Variable domain in full (rest from reference TRBV9 and TRBJ2-5): DSGVTQTPKHLITATGQRVTLRCSPRSGDLSVYWYQQSLDQGLQFLIQYYNGEERAKGNILERFSAQQFPDLHSELNLSSLELGDSALYFCASSVGMTSEETQYFGPGTRLLVL.

The chain is built from TRBV28 and TRBJ1-2; the D is unclear. This CDR3 has 11 residues. V lost 6 bases and J lost 2, with 4 bases in between. Germline CDR1 reads MDHEN; CDR2 reads SYDVKM. Here the CDR3 reads CASRPNYGYTF. DNA of the CDR3: TGTGCCAGCAGGCCGAACTATGGCTACACCTTC.

Comment on this clone: Other nucleotide sequences in the sample specify the same CDR3. This chain links TRBV28 with TRBJ2-7; 8 bases are shared with TRBD2. Per the germline V gene, CDR1 is MDHEN and CDR2 is SYDVKM. This CDR3 spans 14 amino acids. The ends lost 2 bases at V and 4 bases at J; junction bases unmatched: 4. CDR3: CASSLAGGVYEQYF. CDR3 in DNA: TGTGCCAGCAGTTTAGCGGGAGGTGTATACGAGCAGTACTTC.

V is TRBV6-6 and J is TRBJ1-2; D perhaps matches TRBD1 (6 bases). Deletions cut 2 bases from V and 3 bases from J, with 10 bases between. Germline assignment: CDR1 MNHNY and CDR2 SVGAGI (reference sequence). CDR3 length: 14 residues. The CDR3 DNA sequence: TGTGCCAGCAGTTACCCAGGGGACCACTATGGCTACACCTTC. Protein sequence: CASSYPGDHYGYTF.

This clone has more than one count but fewer than ten. V usage is TRBV15 and J usage is TRBJ2-1; D could derive from TRBD1 or TRBD2 (5 bases each). The CDR3 has 14 residues. Germline V gene sequence: CDR1 LNHNV, CDR2 YYDKDF (reference sequence). V lost 2 bases and J lost 9, with 14 bases in between. The CDR3 is CATSRRDWGIEQFF. Here the CDR3 DNA reads TGTGCCACCAGCAGACGAGATTGGGGGATTGAGCAGTTCTTC.

Only a few counts were recorded for this clone. This chain connects TRBV6-5 to TRBJ1-1, with D possibly TRBD1 on 5 matching bases. The V end lost 2 bases, the J end lost 7 bases, and 17 bases lay between the germline ends. CDR3 length: 15 residues. Germline assignment: CDR1 MNHEY and CDR2 SVGAGI. DNA of the CDR3: TGTGCCAGCAGTTACCCCGGAAGACAGCCAAATGAAGCTTTCTTT. Translation: CASSYPGRQPNEAFF.

The V call is TRBV5-1, the J call TRBJ1-2; TRBD1 agrees at 8 bases. After removal of 3 bases from V and 7 bases from J, the junction contained 8 bases not matched to a gene. Germline V gene sequence: CDR1 SGHRS, CDR2 YFSETQ. The CDR3 runs to 14 residues. CDR3 DNA: TGCGCCAGCAGCTGGGGGGACAGGACTCGTGGCTACACCTTC. This gives the protein CASSWGDRTRGYTF.

This sequence joins TRBV10-3 and TRBJ1-1; D gene ambiguous. V was trimmed by 10 bases and J by 7 bases, leaving 16 bases between them. Germline V gives CDR1 ENHRY, CDR2 SYGVKD. The CDR3 covers 12 residues. CDR3 amino acids: CATTNYRREAFF. The CDR3 DNA sequence: TGTGCCACCACAAATTACCGACGTGAAGCTTTCTTT.

On this clone: Other DNA sequences in the same sample also yield this CDR3. The CDR3 coding sequence is TGTGCCAGCAGTCTAAGTTACAATGAGCAGTTCTTC. It translates to CASSLSYNEQFF. The gene calls are TRBV28 and TRBJ2-1; no definite D call. V was pared by 5 bases and J by 4 bases, with 6 bases between. This CDR3 comprises 12 residues. In germline, CDR1 is MDHEN, CDR2 SYDVKM.

This sequence joins TRBV5-1 and TRBJ2-2; TRBD1 agrees at 8 bases. The CDR3 has 17 amino acids. J lost 4 bases, V lost 4 bases, and 12 bases had no gene match. The germline gives CDR1 SGHRS, CDR2 YFSETQ. CDR3 DNA sequence: TGCGCCAGCAGCCGAGCTCAGGGGGCGCTGGGCACCGGGGAGCTGTTTTTT. Translating gives CASSRAQGALGTGELFF.

This clone was detected a few times. Other DNA sequences in this sample translate to the same CDR3. The rearrangement joins TRBV11-3 to TRBJ1-1; D is uncertain. CDR3 length: 14 amino acids. Trimming pared 1 base from V and 1 base from J, leaving 7 bases between. The germline V gene encodes CDR1 SGHNT and CDR2 YENEEA. The CDR3 sequence: CASSLGRGNTEAFF. CDR3 nucleotide sequence: TGTGCCAGCAGCTTAGGTCGAGGGAACACTGAAGCTTTCTTT.

The chain combines TRBV19 with TRBJ2-2; 10 bases agree with TRBD2. This CDR3 spans 16 amino acids. Looked up from germline, CDR1 is LNHDA and CDR2 is SQIVND (reference sequence). V lost 5 bases to trimming and J lost 2 bases; unmatched junction nucleotides: 5. The CDR3 region has the DNA TGTGCCAGTAGTGACGGACTAGCGGATAACACCGGGGAGCTGTTTTTT. Translation: CASSDGLADNTGELFF.

The rearrangement joins TRBV19 to TRBJ2-5, with 7 bases aligning to TRBD2. The germline V gene has CDR1 LNHDA and CDR2 SQIVND (reference sequence). Trimming took 5 bases from V and 7 from J; bases not matched to a gene: 13. The CDR3 contains 15 residues. The CDR3 here is CASSPAGTVRGTQYF. The CDR3 nucleotides read TGTGCCAGTAGTCCAGCGGGAACGGTTCGAGGGACCCAGTACTTC.

This chain uses TRBV7-3 with TRBJ2-7; 8 bases match TRBD2. The junction had 9 bases not matched to a gene; V was cut back by 5 bases and J by 6 bases. Germline CDR1 reads SGHTA; CDR2 reads FQGTGA. The CDR3 sequence is 14 residues long. CDR3 sequence reads: CASSPGLELSEQYF. CDR3 in DNA: TGTGCCAGCAGCCCGGGACTAGAACTCTCCGAGCAGTACTTC.

The chain uses TRBV29-1 and TRBJ2-5; D might be TRBD1 or TRBD2, each matching 5 bases. The V gene lost 5 bases and the J gene lost 4 bases, with 20 bases spanning the gap. This CDR3 contains 15 residues. Germline CDR1 is SQVTM and CDR2 is ANQGSEA. The CDR3 sequence is CSVTERGVSGETQYF. In DNA form, the CDR3 reads TGCAGCGTTACAGAAAGGGGAGTAAGTGGAGAGACCCAGTACTTC.

V is TRBV28 and J is TRBJ2-7; 7 bases align to TRBD1. Germline assignment: CDR1 MDHEN and CDR2 SYDVKM. J lost 1 base, V lost 4 bases, and 10 bases had no gene match. The CDR3 sequence is 16 residues long. The CDR3 region has the DNA TGTGCCAGCAGTTCTCCGACCGGGACAGCTTCCTACGAGCAGTACTTC. Its protein is CASSSPTGTASYEQYF.

This sequence joins TRBV2 and TRBJ1-5; 8 bases are shared with TRBD1. This CDR3 region has 13 residues. The germline CDR1 and CDR2 sequences are SNHLY and FYNNEI. The J segment lost 12 bases and the V segment lost 6 bases, leaving 10 bases of the junction unmatched. The chain's CDR3 is CASSEDRATLQHF. The CDR3 nucleotides read TGTGCCAGCAGCGAGGACAGGGCTACTCTCCAGCATTTT.

The chain is built from TRBV5-1 and TRBJ2-5; a possible D gene is TRBD2 (5 bases). V lost 4 bases, J lost 5 bases, and 18 bases lay in between. CDR3 length: 15 amino acids. CDR1 is SGHRS and CDR2 is YFSETQ in the germline V gene. CDR3 in amino acids: CASSVGRAGEETQYF. The CDR3 DNA reads TGCGCCAGCAGCGTCGGACGGGCGGGCGAGGAGACCCAGTACTTC.

This clone was seen a few times. The rearrangement joins TRBV5-5 to TRBJ2-7, with unresolved D. Between the trimmed V and J ends, which lost 2 bases and 2 bases, there was a span of 8 bases. Germline CDR1 reads SGHKS; CDR2 reads YYEKEE (reference sequence). The CDR3 sequence is 13 residues long. CDR3 DNA: TGTGCCAGCAGCTTCAGCGTTACCTACGAGCAGTACTTC. This translates into CASSFSVTYEQYF.

This chain uses TRBV21-1 with TRBJ2-1; TRBD2, the table's D call, was not compared with the DNA. TRBV21-1 is deemed a pseudogene. The CDR3 runs to 15 residues. The CDR3 is CASSKPRRGHNEQFF. CDR3 sequence (DNA): TGTGCCAGCAGCAAACCCAGGAGGGGCCACAATGAGCAGTTCTTC.

V is TRBV7-3 and J is TRBJ2-1; TRBD2 matches at 9 bases. CDR3 size: 16 residues. V was clipped by 1 base and J by 6 bases; unmatched bases: 7. CDR1 SGHTA and CDR2 FQGTGA come from the germline V gene. The CDR3: CASSLNRAGGTNEQFF. For the CDR3, the DNA is TGTGCCAGCAGCTTAAACCGAGCGGGAGGAACCAATGAGCAGTTCTTC.

This chain connects TRBV4-1 to TRBJ2-1; 12 bases align to TRBD2. V lost 4 bases and J lost 7; bases outside the gene matches: 17. This CDR3 comprises 19 residues. Germline V gives CDR1 MGHRA, CDR2 YSYEKL. CDR3 sequence reads: CASSPLGLAGPLAGNEQFF. For the CDR3, the DNA is TGCGCCAGCAGCCCCCTTGGACTAGCGGGGCCTCTCGCGGGGAATGAGCAGTTCTTC.